This paragraph covers one T cell receptor beta chain sequence. Other DNA variants within this sample encode the same CDR3. This record comes from a study of blood T cell repertoires in COVID-19. On the study more broadly: There were acute and convalescent COVID-19 samples, and they came from the United States, Italy and Spain.

Per the original methods: For nucleated cells, counts were estimated from reference gene primer amplification. Only in-frame clones appear in the TCRdb table, and some are missing; sequencing was by immunoSEQ multiplex PCR. For V, J and clone size, that table is used; D and trimming come from the DNA. Of around 54,000 clones in the sample, roughly 79% are singletons; the top ten hold roughly 4.8%. The J segment lost 7 bases and the V segment lost 3 bases, leaving 3 bases of the junction unmatched. Germline-derived CDR1 and CDR2 are LGHDT and YNNKEL (reference sequence). The CDR3 covers 14 residues. Material for sequencing was peripheral blood. This TCR was sampled from a woman aged 60-75 years with acute or convalescent COVID-19. This sequence joins TRBV3-1 (or the pseudogene TRBV3-2) and TRBJ1-6, with TRBD1 matching 7 bases. The CDR3 is CASSQGRGNSPLHF. The CDR3 DNA reads TGTGCCAGCAGCCAGGGCAGGGGGAATTCACCCCTCCACTTT.